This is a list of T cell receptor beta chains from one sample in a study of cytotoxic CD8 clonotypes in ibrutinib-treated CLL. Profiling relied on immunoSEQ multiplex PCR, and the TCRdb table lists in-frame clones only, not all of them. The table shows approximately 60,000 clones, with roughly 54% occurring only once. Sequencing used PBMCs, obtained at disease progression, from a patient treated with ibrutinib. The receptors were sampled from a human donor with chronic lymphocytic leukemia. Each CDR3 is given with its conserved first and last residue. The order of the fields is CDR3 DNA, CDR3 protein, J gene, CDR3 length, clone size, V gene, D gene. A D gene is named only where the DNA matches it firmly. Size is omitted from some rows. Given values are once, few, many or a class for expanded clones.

TGTGCCAGCAGCCCGCGACAGGGACCAGGGACCCAGTACTTC | CASSPRQGPGTQYF | TRBJ2-5 | 14 | few | TRBV7-2 | TRBD1
TGTGCCATCAGTTGGGCGGGGGACAACTACGAGCAGTACTTC | CAISWAGDNYEQYF | TRBJ2-7 | 14 | - | TRBV10-3 | -
TGCGCCAGCAGCTTGGGGTCCTACAATGAGCAGTTCTTC | CASSLGSYNEQFF | TRBJ2-1 | 13 | - | TRBV5-1 | -
TGTGCCAGCAGCTCTAGAGGCAATGAGCAGTTCTTC | CASSSRGNEQFF | TRBJ2-1 | 12 | - | TRBV13 | -
TGTGCCAGCAGCTTATCGGCACTCGCCGGGAGTGAGCAGTTCTTC | CASSLSALAGSEQFF | TRBJ2-1 | 15 | once | TRBV11-3 | -
TGTGCCAGCAGCCAGAGGGATGGCTACACCTTC | CASSQRDGYTF | TRBJ1-2 | 11 | few | TRBV14 | -
TGTGCCAGCTCACCAGCGGCGGAGTGGAATAGCAATCAGCCCCAGCATTTT | CASSPAAEWNSNQPQHF | TRBJ1-5 | 17 | once | TRBV18 | -
TGTGCCAGCAGCTTAGGTTGGGACAGGCGATACACTGAAGCTTTCTTT | CASSLGWDRRYTEAFF | TRBJ1-1 | 16 | - | TRBV7-8 | TRBD1
TGTGCTAGCAGCTCAGGGGAGGGGAACACCATATATTTT | CASSSGEGNTIYF | TRBJ1-3 | 13 | few | TRBV7-7 | -
TGTGCCAGCTCGCTCAATCCACGAAAGACCTATGGCTACACCTTC | CASSLNPRKTYGYTF | TRBJ1-2 | 15 | once | TRBV5-8 | -
TGTGCCAGTTTTAGGGCCCCCGATGGCTACACCTTC | CASFRAPDGYTF | TRBJ1-2 | 12 | once | TRBV19 | -
TGCGCCAGCAAGGAGGGTGGGGGCTACGAGCAGTACTTC | CASKEGGGYEQYF | TRBJ2-7 | 13 | - | TRBV5-1 | -
TGTGCCAGTTGGTCTTGGCCCCCAATCTATGGCTACACCTTC | CASWSWPPIYGYTF | TRBJ1-2 | 14 | - | TRBV19 | -
TGTGCCAGCAGCCTAAGGAGGGGAGGGGGGACAAAAGCTTATGGCTACACCTTC | CASSLRRGGGTKAYGYTF | TRBJ1-2 | 18 | - | TRBV11-2 | -
TGTGCCAGTAGCCAACTAGACAATGACAATGAGCAGTTCTTC | CASSQLDNDNEQFF | TRBJ2-1 | 14 | - | TRBV19 | -
TGCGCCAGCAGCTTAGGGACAGGCTCCTACAATGAGCAGTTCTTC | CASSLGTGSYNEQFF | TRBJ2-1 | 15 | few | TRBV5-1 | TRBD1
TGTGCCAGCTCACCATCGGACAGGAATACGCAGTATTTT | CASSPSDRNTQYF | TRBJ2-3 | 13 | few | TRBV18 | TRBD1
TGTGCCAGCAGCTTCGGCACCGGAGAAGAGACCCAGTACTTC | CASSFGTGEETQYF | TRBJ2-5 | 14 | - | TRBV7-2 | -
TGTGCCAGCAGCAAAGACCCTGCCACGCAGTATTTT | CASSKDPATQYF | TRBJ2-3 | 12 | - | TRBV2 | -
TGTGCCAGCAGCGAAGGGACAGGTATTTACTCTGGGGCCAACGTCCTGACTTTC | CASSEGTGIYSGANVLTF | TRBJ2-6 | 18 | - | TRBV9 | TRBD1
TGTGCCAGCAGCTCAGCGGGAGGCCGGGAGGAGTTCTTC | CASSSAGGREEFF | TRBJ2-1 | 13 | - | TRBV5-8 | TRBD2
TGCAGCGTTGTTTTGACGGAGACCCAGTACTTC | CSVVLTETQYF | TRBJ2-5 | 11 | - | TRBV29-1 | -
TGTGCCAGCTCACCCGGACAGGGAGTTCGCACAGATACGCAGTATTTT | CASSPGQGVRTDTQYF | TRBJ2-3 | 16 | few | TRBV18 | TRBD1
TGCAGTGCCACTCGGGTTGGTACGCAGTATTTT | CSATRVGTQYF | TRBJ2-3 | 11 | - | TRBV20-1 | -
TGTGCCAGTAGTCCCTCCTACGAGCAGTACTTC | CASSPSYEQYF | TRBJ2-7 | 11 | - | TRBV19 | -
TGTGCCAGCAGTTTATCTGGGGCTAATCAGCCCCAGCATTTT | CASSLSGANQPQHF | TRBJ1-5 | 14 | - | TRBV27 | -
TGTGCCAGTACCGCACGGGACAGGGAAGATACGCAGTATTTT | CASTARDREDTQYF | TRBJ2-3 | 14 | - | TRBV19 | TRBD1
TGTGCCAGCAGTAAACAGGGTTCCGATGAGCAGTTCTTC | CASSKQGSDEQFF | TRBJ2-1 | 13 | - | TRBV27 | -
TGCGCCAGCAGCTTGGCCTTTGATCAGCCCCAGCATTTT | CASSLAFDQPQHF | TRBJ1-5 | 13 | - | TRBV5-1 | -
TGTGCCAGCAGTCTCCGACCAACAGATACGCAGTATTTT | CASSLRPTDTQYF | TRBJ2-3 | 13 | - | TRBV6-5 | -
TGTGCCAGCGGGTTAATGGGGGCCCCCTATGGCTACACCTTC | CASGLMGAPYGYTF | TRBJ1-2 | 14 | few | TRBV2 | -
TGTGCCAGCAGGCAAGGGTGGTCCCAAGAGACCCAGTACTTC | CASRQGWSQETQYF | TRBJ2-5 | 14 | - | TRBV5-6 | -
TGTGCCAGCAGCGAAGATGGGGGAGCCTACGAGCAGTACTTC | CASSEDGGAYEQYF | TRBJ2-7 | 14 | many | TRBV28 | -
TGTGCCATCAGTGGGACAGGGAAGGTGGCTAATTCACCCCTCCACTTT | CAISGTGKVANSPLHF | TRBJ1-6 | 16 | - | TRBV10-3 | TRBD1
TGTGCCAGCACGAGGGGGGCCTATAGCAATCAGCCCCAGCATTTT | CASTRGAYSNQPQHF | TRBJ1-5 | 15 | - | TRBV2 | -
TGCGCCAGCATGGAAATTCGGGGGGCCGGGGAGCTGTTTTTT | CASMEIRGAGELFF | TRBJ2-2 | 14 | - | TRBV5-1 | TRBD2
TGTGCCAGCAGCGTACTAGGGTACCCCCTCAACTCTGGGGCCAACGTCCTGACTTTC | CASSVLGYPLNSGANVLTF | TRBJ2-6 | 19 | - | TRBV9 | -
TGTGCCAGCAGCCCGGCCAATCAGCCCCAGCATTTT | CASSPANQPQHF | TRBJ1-5 | 12 | - | TRBV7-2 | -
TGCGCCAGCAGCAAACGGGGCAATCAGCCCCAGCATTTT | CASSKRGNQPQHF | TRBJ1-5 | 13 | - | TRBV5-1 | -
TGTGCCAGCAGCGCGGGACAGACCGCAACTAATGAAAAACTGTTTTTT | CASSAGQTATNEKLFF | TRBJ1-4 | 16 | few | TRBV5-8 | TRBD1
TGTGCCAGCAGCTTAGATCCGACCGGGGAGCTGTTTTTT | CASSLDPTGELFF | TRBJ2-2 | 13 | few | TRBV7-2 | -
TGTGCCAGCAGTCTGCTGAGGACAGGAAGGGGCACCGGGGAGCTGTTTTTT | CASSLLRTGRGTGELFF | TRBJ2-2 | 17 | - | TRBV27 | TRBD1
TGTGCCAGCAGCCAAGCTCTAGCCAAAAACATTCAGTACTTC | CASSQALAKNIQYF | TRBJ2-4 | 14 | - | TRBV14 | -
TGTGCCAGCAGCTTGGCAGGATCGGGTCAGCCCCAGCATTTT | CASSLAGSGQPQHF | TRBJ1-5 | 14 | few | TRBV5-5 | -
TGTGCCAGCAGCTTAGTTCCGGCCCCGGAGGGCCCGGGGGGCGAGACCCAGTACTTC | CASSLVPAPEGPGGETQYF | TRBJ2-5 | 19 | - | TRBV11-2 | -
TGTGCCAGCAGCCCCCGCGGACAGAGAAATGAAAAACTGTTTTTT | CASSPRGQRNEKLFF | TRBJ1-4 | 15 | - | TRBV7-9 | -